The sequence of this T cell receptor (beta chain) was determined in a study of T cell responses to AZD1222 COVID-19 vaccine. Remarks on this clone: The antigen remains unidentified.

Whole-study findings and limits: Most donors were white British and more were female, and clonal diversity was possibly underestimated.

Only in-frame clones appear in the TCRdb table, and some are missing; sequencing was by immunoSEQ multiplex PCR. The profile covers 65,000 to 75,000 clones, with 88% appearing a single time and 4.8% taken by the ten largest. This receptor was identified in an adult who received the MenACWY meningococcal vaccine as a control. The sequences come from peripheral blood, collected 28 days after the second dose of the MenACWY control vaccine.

CDR3 amino acids: CASSLEGDITDTQYF. The CDR3, as DNA: TGTGCCAGCAGCTTAGAAGGGGACATCACAGATACGCAGTATTTT. The chain is built from TRBV11-3 and TRBJ2-3, with D possibly TRBD1 on 6 matching bases. From germline, CDR1 is SGHNT and CDR2 YENEEA. Trimming left V 0 bases short and J 2 bases short, with 9 bases between. The CDR3 is made up of 15 amino acids.